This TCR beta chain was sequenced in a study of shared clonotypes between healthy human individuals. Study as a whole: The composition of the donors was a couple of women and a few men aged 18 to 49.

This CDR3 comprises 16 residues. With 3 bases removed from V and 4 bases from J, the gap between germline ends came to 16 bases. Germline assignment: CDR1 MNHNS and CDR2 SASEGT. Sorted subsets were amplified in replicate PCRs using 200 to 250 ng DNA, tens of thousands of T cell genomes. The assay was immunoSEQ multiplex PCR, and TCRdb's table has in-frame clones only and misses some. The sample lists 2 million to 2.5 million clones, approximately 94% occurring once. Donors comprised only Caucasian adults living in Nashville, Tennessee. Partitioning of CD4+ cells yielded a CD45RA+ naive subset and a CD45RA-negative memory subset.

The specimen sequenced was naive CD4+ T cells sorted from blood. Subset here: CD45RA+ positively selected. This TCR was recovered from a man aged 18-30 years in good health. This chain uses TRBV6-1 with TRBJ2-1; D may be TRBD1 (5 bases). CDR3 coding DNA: TGTGCCAGCAGTGAGTTCCGAACAGGCGAGTACAATGAGCAGTTCTTC. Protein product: CASSEFRTGEYNEQFF.